This T cell receptor (beta chain) was retrieved from a study of blood T cell repertoires in COVID-19. Produced via immunoSEQ multiplex PCR; TCRdb's table is partial and in-frame only. The sample has around 150,000 clones, around 82% seen once. CDR3 size: 15 residues. CDR1 and CDR2 (germline): SGHRS, YFSETQ. Trimming pared 0 bases from V and 4 bases from J, leaving 11 bases between. Sequencing was done on a sample of peripheral blood. This receptor was identified in a woman aged 40 to 50 with COVID-19, enrolled during active disease. The chain joins TRBV5-1 to TRBJ2-1; tentative D call: TRBD2 (5 bases). The CDR3 DNA sequence: TGCGCCAGCAGCTTGGAGACTACGGGATACAATGAGCAGTTCTTC. Its protein is CASSLETTGYNEQFF.